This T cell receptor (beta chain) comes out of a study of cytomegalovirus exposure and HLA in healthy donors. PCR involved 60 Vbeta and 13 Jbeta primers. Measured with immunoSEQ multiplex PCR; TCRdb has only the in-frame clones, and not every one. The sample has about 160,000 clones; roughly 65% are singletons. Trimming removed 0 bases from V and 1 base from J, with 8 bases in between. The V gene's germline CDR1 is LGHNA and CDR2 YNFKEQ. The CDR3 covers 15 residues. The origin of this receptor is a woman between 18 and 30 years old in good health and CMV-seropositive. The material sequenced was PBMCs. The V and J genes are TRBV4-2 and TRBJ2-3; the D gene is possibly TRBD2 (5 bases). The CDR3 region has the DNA TGTGCCAGCAGCCAAGAACGAGCGGGCACAGATACGCAGTATTTT. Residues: CASSQERAGTDTQYF.